The present T cell receptor beta chain was sequenced within a study of post-analysis software for immune sequencing data. Findings and caveats of the study: Elevated frequency relative to controls characterized roughly five TRBV segments in patients, TRBV5-6, TRBV5-1 and TRBV20-1 among them. For normalized Chao1 diversity, multiple sclerosis patients scored significantly lower than controls did.

Germline values: CDR1 LGHDT, CDR2 YNNKEL (reference sequence). The CDR3 consists of 17 residues. V was clipped by 2 bases and J by 1 base; unmatched bases: 6. Presence of unique molecular identifiers characterized the TCR beta cDNA libraries. TCRdb ran MiXCR on the PCR reads and lists one entry per CDR3 protein. The sample yields approximately 250,000 distinct CDR3 sequences, 35% to 40% seen once. This clonotype occurred a few times. Antigen: not known. The sample comprised blood. The TCR originated in a girl aged 5-17 years with multiple sclerosis. V usage is TRBV3-1 and J usage is TRBJ1-1; 11 positions match TRBD1. The chain's CDR3 is CASSQWTGGAGNTEAFF. The CDR3 bases are TGTGCCAGCAGCCAATGGACAGGGGGCGCGGGGAACACTGAAGCTTTCTTT.